This T cell receptor beta chain originates from a study of shared clonotypes between healthy human individuals. Genomic DNA of every subset was divided equally among multiple immunoSEQ plates. Per the study methods: ImmunoSEQ sequences covered only the junction and lacked quality scores; filtering therefore differed. The data were produced by immunoSEQ multiplex PCR, yet TCRdb's version contains in-frame clones alone and is incomplete. V, J and clone size are taken as reported in that table, and D and trimming were inferred from the DNA itself. The sample lists roughly 2.6 million clones, around 90% occurring once. Study results and limitations: Lower generation probabilities were found for non-shared clonotypes than for those shared by all four donors.

Germline CDR1 LGHNT, CDR2 FRNRAP. Trimming took 5 bases from V and 9 from J; bases not matched to a gene: 12. CDR3 length equals 15 residues. A note on this clone: What it recognizes is unknown.

The source is a man aged 18 to 35 in good health. The gene calls are TRBV12-5 and TRBJ2-1; 8 bases are a match to TRBD2. The specimen was naive CD4+ T cells sorted from blood. As for subset: CD45RA+ positively selected. CDR3 sequence reads: CASGTGAGGRGEQFF. The CDR3 nucleotides read TGTGCTAGTGGTACGGGGGCGGGAGGAAGGGGTGAGCAGTTCTTC.